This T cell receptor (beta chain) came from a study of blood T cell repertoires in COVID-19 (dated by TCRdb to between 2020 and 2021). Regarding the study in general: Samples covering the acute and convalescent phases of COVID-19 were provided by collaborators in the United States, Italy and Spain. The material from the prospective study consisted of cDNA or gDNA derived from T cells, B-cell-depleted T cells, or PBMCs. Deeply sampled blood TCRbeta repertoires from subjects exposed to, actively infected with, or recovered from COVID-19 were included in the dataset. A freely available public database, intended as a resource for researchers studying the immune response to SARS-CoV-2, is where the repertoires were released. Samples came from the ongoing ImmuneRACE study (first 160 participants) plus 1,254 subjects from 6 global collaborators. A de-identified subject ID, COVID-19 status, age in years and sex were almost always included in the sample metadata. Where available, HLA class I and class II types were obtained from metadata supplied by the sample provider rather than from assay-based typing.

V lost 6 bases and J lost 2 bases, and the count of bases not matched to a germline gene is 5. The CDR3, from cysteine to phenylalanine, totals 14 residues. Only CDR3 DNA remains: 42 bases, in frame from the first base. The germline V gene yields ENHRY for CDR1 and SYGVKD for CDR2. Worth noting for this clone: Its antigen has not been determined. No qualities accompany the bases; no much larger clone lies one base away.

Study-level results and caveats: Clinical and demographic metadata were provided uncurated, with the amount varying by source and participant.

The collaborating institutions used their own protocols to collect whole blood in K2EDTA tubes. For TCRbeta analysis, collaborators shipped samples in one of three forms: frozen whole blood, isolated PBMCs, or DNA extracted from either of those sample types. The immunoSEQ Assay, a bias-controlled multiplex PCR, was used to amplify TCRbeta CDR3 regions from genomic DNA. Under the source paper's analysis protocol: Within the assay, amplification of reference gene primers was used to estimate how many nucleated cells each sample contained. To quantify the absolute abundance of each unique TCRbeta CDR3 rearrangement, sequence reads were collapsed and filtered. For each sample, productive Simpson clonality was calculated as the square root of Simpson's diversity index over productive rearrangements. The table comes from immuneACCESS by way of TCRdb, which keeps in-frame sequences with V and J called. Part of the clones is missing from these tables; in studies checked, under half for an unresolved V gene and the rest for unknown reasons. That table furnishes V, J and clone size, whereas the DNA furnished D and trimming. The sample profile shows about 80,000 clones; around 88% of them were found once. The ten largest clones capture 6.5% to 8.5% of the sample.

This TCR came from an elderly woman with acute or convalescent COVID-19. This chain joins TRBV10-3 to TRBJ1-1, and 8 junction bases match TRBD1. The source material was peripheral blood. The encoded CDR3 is CAISGDRRNTEAFF. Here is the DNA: TGTGCCATCAGCGGGGACAGGCGCAACACTGAAGCTTTCTTT.